What follows describes a single TCR beta chain. The data are from a study of blood T cell repertoires in COVID-19. Libraries were prepared by immunoSEQ multiplex PCR; TCRdb keeps only in-frame clonotypes and omits some of them. The data hold roughly 120,000 clones, with 85% observed a single time. V lost 4 bases and J lost 4, with 16 bases in between. The germline V gene has CDR1 SGHTA and CDR2 FQGNSA. There are 15 residues in the CDR3. This sequence was found in a human donor in a cohort sampled during active COVID-19. The specimen sequenced was peripheral blood. The genes are TRBV7-2 and TRBJ1-1; D is possibly TRBD1 (5 bases). The chain's CDR3 is CASSSSTDSSTEAFF. In nucleotides, the CDR3 is TGTGCCAGCAGCTCCTCGACAGACTCCAGCACTGAAGCTTTCTTT.